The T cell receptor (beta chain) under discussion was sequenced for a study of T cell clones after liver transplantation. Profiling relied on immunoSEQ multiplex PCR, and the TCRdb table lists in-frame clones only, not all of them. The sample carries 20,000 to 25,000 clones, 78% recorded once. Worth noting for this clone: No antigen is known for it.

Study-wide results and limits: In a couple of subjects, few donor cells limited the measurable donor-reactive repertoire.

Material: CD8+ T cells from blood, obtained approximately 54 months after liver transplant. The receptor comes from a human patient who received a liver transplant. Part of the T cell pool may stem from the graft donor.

The CDR3 nucleotides read TGTGCCAGCAGCCAAGAGGCAGGGGGCTCGGTAAACTATGGCTACACCTTC. Amino acid sequence: CASSQEAGGSVNYGYTF. The chain recombines TRBV5-8 with TRBJ1-2; 8 bases agree with TRBD1. Per germline, CDR1 SGHTS and CDR2 YDEGEE. CDR3 length equals 17 residues. V gave up 4 bases and J gave up 2 bases; unmatched junction bases: 13.